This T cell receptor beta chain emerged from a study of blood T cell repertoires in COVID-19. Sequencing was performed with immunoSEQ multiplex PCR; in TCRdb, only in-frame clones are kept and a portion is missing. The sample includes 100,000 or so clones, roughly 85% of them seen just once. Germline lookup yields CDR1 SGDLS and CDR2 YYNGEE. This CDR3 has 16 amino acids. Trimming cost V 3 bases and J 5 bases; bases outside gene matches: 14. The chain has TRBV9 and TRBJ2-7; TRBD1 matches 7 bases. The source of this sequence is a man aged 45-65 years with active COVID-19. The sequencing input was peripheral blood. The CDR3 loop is CASSAGQSGGFDEQYF. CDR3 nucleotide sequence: TGTGCCAGCAGCGCAGGTCAATCAGGGGGTTTCGACGAGCAGTACTTC.